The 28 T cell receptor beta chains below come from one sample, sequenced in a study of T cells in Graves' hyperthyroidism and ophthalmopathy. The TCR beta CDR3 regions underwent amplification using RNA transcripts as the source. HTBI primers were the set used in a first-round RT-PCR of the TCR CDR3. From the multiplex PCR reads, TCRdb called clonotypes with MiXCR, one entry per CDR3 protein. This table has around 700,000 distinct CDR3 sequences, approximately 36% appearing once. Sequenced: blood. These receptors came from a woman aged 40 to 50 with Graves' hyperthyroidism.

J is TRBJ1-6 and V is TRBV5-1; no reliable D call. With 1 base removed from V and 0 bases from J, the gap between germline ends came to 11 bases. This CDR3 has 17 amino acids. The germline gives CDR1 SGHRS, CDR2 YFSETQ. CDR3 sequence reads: CASSLLGGSSYNSPLHF. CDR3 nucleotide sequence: TGCGCCAGCAGCTTGTTAGGCGGGAGCTCCTATAATTCACCCCTCCACTTT.

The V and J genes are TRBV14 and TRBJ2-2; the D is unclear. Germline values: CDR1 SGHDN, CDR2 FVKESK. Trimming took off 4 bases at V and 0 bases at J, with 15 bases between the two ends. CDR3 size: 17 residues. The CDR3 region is CASSPFRASPNTGELFF. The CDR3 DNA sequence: TGTGCCAGCAGCCCCTTCCGAGCCTCCCCGAACACCGGGGAGCTGTTTTTT.

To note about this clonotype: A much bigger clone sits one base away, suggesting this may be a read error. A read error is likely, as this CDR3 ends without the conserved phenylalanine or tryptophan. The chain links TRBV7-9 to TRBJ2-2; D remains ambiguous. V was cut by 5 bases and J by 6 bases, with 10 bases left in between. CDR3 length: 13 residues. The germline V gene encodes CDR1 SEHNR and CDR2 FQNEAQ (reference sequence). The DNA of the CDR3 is TGTGCCAGCAGCCCCGATTTAGCCGGGGAGCTGTTTTCT. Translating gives CASSPDLAGELFS.

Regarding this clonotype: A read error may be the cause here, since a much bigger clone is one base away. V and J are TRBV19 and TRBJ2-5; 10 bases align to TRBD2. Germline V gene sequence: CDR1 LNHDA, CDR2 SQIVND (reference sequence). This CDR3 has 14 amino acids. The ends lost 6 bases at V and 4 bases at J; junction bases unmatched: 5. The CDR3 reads CASREAGGGETQYF. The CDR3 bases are TGTGCCAGTAGGGAAGCGGGGGGGGGAGAGACCCAGTACTTC. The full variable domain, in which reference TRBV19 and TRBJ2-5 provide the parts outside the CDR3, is DGGITQSPKYLFRKEGQNVTLSCEQNLNHDAMYWYRQDPGQGLRLIYYSQIVNDFQKGDIAEGYSVSREKKESFPLTVTSAQKNPTAFYLCASREAGGGETQYFGPGTRLLVL.

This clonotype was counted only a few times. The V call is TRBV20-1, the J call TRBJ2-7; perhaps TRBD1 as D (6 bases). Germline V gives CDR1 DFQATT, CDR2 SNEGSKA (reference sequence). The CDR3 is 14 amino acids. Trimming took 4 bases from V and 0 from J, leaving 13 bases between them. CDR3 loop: CSAKRQASSYEQYF. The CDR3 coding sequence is TGCAGTGCTAAAAGACAGGCCAGCTCCTACGAGCAGTACTTC.

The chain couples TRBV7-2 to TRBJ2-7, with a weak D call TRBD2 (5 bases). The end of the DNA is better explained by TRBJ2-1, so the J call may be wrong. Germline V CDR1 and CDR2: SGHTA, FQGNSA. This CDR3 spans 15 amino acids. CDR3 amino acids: CASSLGGEVYNEQFF. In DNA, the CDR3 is TGTGCCAGCAGCTTAGGGGGAGAGGTCTACAATGAGCAGTTCTTC.

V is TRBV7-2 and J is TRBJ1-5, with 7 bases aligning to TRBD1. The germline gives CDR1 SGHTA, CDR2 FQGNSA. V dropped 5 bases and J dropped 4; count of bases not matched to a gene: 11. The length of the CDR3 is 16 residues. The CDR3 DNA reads TGTGCCAGCAGCAAACAAGGGACAGAACTTAATCAGCCCCAGCATTTT. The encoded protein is CASSKQGTELNQPQHF.

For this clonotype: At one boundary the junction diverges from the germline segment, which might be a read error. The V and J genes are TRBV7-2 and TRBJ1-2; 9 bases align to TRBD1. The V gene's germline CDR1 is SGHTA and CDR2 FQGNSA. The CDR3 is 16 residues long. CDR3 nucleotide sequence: TGCGCCAGCAGCCAAGACGGGGTGACAGGGGGGGATGGCTACACCTTC. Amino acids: CASSQDGVTGGDGYTF.

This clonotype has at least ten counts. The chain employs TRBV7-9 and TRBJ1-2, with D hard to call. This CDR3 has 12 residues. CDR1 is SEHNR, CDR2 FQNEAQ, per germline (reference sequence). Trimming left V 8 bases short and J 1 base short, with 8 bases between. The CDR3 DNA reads TGTGCCAGCCGCGGGGTTAACTATGGCTACACCTTC. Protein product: CASRGVNYGYTF.

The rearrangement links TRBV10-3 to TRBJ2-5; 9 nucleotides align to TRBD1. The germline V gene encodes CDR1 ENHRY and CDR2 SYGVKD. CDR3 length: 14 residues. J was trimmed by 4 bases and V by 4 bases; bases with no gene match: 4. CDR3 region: CAISGTGAGETQYF. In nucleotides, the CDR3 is TGTGCCATCAGTGGGACAGGGGCCGGAGAGACCCAGTACTTC.

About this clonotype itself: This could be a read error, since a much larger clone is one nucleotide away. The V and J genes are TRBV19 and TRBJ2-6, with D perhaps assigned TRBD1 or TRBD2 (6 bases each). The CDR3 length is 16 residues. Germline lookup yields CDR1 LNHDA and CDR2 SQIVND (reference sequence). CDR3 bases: TGTGCCAGTAGTATTCTGCAATCGAGGGGGGCCAACGTCCTGGCTTTC. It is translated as CASSILQSRGANVLAF.

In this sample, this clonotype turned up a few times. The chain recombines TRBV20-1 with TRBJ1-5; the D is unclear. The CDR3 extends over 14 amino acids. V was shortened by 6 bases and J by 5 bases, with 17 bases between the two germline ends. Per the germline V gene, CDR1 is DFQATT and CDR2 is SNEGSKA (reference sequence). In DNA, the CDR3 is TGCAGTGCACCGGCCCCGAGATACGATCAGCCCCAGCATTTT. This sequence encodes CSAPAPRYDQPQHF.

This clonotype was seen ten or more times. CDR3 region: CASSLGRGSNTEAFF. The CDR3 bases are TGTGCCAGCAGCCTTGGAAGGGGGTCGAACACTGAAGCTTTCTTT. J is TRBJ1-1 and V is TRBV5-4; tentative D call: TRBD1 (6 bases). Looked up from germline, CDR1 is SGHNT and CDR2 is YYREEE (reference sequence). This CDR3 has 15 amino acids. Trimming cost V 4 bases and J 1 base, with 14 bases left between them.

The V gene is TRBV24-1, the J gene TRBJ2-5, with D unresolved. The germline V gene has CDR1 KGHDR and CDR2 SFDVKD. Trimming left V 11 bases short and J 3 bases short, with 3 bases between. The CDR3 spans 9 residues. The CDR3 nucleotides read TGTGCCAGGGAAGAGACCCAGTACTTC. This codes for CAREETQYF.

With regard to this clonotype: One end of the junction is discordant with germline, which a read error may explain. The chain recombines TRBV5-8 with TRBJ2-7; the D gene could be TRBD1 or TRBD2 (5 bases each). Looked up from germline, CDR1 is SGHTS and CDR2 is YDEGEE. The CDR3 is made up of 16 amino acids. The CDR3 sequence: CATSPRSGTLPYEQYF. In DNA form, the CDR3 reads TGTGCCACCAGCCCCCGGTCGGGGACCCTCCCCTACGAGCAGTACTTC.

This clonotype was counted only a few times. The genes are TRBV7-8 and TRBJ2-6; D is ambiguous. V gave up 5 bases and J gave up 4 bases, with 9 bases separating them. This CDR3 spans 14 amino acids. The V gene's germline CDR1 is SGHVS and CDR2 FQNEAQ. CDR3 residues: CASSRFGGANVLTF. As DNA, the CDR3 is TGTGCCAGCAGCCGATTTGGAGGGGCCAACGTCCTGACTTTC.

CDR3 sequence: CASSLDQNSYEQYF. The DNA of the CDR3 is TGTGCCAGCAGCTTAGACCAGAATTCCTACGAGCAGTACTTC. The J gene is TRBJ2-7, the V gene TRBV11-3; D unresolved. V lost 0 bases, J lost 1 base, and 7 bases lay in between. CDR1 is SGHNT and CDR2 is YENEEA in the germline V gene. The CDR3 consists of 14 residues.

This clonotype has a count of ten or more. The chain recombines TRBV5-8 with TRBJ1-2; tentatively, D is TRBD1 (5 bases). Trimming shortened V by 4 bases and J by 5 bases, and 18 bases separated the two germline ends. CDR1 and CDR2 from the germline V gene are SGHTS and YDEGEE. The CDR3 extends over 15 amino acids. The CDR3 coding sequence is TGTGCCAGCAGCGCGGTCCGGGACGGGACTTATGGCTACACCTTC. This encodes CASSAVRDGTYGYTF. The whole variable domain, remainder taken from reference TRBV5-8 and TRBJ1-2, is EAGVTQSPTHLIKTRGQQATLRCSPISGHTSVYWYQQALGLGLQFLLWYDEGEERNRGNFPPRFSGRQFPNYSSELNVNALELEDSALYLCASSAVRDGTYGYTFGSGTRLTVV.

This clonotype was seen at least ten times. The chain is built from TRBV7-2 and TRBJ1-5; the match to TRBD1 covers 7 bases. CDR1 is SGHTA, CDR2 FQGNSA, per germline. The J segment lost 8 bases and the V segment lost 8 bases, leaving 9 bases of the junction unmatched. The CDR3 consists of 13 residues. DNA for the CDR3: TGTGCCAGCTCGACAGGGAGGAGGGAGCCCCAGCATTTT. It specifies CASSTGRREPQHF.

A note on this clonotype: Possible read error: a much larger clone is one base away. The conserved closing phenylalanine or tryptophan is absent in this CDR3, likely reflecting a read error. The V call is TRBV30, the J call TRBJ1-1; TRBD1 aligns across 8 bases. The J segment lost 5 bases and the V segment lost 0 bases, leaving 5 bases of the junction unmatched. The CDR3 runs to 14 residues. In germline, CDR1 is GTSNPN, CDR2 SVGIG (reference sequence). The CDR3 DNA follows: TGTGCCTGGAGTGTCCGGGACAGGTTTACTGAAGCTTTCCTT. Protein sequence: CAWSVRDRFTEAFL.

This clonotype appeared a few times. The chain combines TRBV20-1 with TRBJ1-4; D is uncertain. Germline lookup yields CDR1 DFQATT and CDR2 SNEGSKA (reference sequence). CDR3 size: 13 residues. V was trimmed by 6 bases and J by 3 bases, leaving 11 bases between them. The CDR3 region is CSAQEVANEKLFF. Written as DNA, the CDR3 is TGCAGTGCCCAGGAGGTAGCTAATGAAAAACTGTTTTTT.

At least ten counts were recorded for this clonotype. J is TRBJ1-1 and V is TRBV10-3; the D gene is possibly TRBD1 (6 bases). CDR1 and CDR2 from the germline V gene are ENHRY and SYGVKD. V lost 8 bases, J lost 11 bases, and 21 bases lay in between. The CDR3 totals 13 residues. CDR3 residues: CAIPQDSASRAFF. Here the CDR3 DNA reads TGTGCCATCCCCCAGGACAGCGCGAGTAGGGCTTTCTTT.

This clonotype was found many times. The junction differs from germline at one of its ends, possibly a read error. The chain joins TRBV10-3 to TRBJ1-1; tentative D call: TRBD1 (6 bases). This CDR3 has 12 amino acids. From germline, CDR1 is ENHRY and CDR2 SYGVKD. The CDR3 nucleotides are TGCGGGACAACTGGGCCGAACACTGAAGCTTTCTTT. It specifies CGTTGPNTEAFF.

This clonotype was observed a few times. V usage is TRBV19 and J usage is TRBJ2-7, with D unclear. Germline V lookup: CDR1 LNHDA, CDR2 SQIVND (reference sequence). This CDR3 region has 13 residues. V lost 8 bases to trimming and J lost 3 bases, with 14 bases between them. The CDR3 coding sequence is TGTGCCAGTGGACCAAGGCCCAACTACGAGCAGTACTTC. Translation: CASGPRPNYEQYF.

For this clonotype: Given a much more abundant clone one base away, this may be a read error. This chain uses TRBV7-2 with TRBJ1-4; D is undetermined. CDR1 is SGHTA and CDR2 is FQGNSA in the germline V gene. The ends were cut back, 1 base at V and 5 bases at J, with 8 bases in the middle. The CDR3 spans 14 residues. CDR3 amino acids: CASSLEILNEKLFF. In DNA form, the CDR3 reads TGTGCCAGCAGCTTAGAGATCCTAAATGAAAAACTGTTTTTT.

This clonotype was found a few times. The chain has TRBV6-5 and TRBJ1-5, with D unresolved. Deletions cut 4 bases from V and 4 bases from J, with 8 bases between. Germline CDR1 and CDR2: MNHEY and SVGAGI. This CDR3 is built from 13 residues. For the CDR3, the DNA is TGTGCCAGCAGTTCCCCGGGTAATCAGCCCCAGCATTTT. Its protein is CASSSPGNQPQHF.

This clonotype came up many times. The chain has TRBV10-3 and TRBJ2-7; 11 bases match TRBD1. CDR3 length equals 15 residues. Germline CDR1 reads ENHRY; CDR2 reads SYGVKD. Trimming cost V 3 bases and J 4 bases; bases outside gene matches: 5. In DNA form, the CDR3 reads TGTGCCATCAGTGAACCCCGGGACAGGGGGTACGAGCAGTACTTC. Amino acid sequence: CAISEPRDRGYEQYF.

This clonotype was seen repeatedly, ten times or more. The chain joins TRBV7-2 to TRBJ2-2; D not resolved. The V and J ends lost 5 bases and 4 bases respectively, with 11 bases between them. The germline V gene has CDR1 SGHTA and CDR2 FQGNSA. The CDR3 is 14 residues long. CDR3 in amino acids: CASSPPAGTGELFF. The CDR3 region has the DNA TGTGCCAGCAGCCCGCCGGCCGGCACCGGGGAGCTGTTTTTT.